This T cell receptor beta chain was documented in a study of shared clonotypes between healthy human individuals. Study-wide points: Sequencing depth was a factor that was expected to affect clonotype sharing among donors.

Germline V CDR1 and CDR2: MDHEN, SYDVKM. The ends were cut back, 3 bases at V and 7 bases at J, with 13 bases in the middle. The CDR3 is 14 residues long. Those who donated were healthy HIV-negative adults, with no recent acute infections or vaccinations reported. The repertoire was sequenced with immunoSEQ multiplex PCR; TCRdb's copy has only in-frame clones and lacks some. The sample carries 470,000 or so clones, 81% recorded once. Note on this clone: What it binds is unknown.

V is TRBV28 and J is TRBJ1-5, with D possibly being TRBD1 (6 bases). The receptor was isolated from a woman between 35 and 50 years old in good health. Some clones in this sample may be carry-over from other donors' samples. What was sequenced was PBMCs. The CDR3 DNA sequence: TGTGCCAGCAGTTTGTTAGGCAGGGGCCAGCCCCAGCATTTT. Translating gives CASSLLGRGQPQHF.